Shown below are 15 T cell receptor beta chains from a single sample sequenced in a study of OX40 agonist ivuxolimab in advanced cancers. Sequenced by immunoSEQ multiplex PCR; TCRdb stores in-frame clones only, minus some. The sample has tens of thousands of clones; just over 90% are singletons. Sequencing was performed on CD4+ or CD8+ T cells sorted from blood, taken in a trial of the OX40 agonist ivuxolimab. All receptors derive from an adult with an advanced solid tumor such as melanoma, head and neck, liver or kidney cancer.

This clone was seen just once. This chain uses TRBV9 with TRBJ2-3; D call uncertain. Between the trimmed V and J ends, which lost 0 bases and 5 bases, there was a span of 13 bases. The germline V gene has CDR1 SGDLS and CDR2 YYNGEE. The CDR3 spans 15 residues. The CDR3: CASSVEATAKDTQYF. The CDR3 DNA reads TGTGCCAGCAGCGTAGAGGCTACTGCGAAAGATACGCAGTATTTT.

Concerning this clone itself: Other DNA sequences in the sample encode the same CDR3. The V and J genes are TRBV19 and TRBJ1-1; no clear D. V gave up 2 bases and J gave up 1 base, with 5 bases separating them. This CDR3 comprises 13 residues. Germline V gives CDR1 LNHDA, CDR2 SQIVND (reference sequence). The CDR3 coding sequence is TGTGCCAGTAGTATATTTGGGAACACTGAAGCTTTCTTT. This codes for CASSIFGNTEAFF. Full variable domain (outside the CDR3, taken from reference TRBV19 and TRBJ1-1): DGGITQSPKYLFRKEGQNVTLSCEQNLNHDAMYWYRQDPGQGLRLIYYSQIVNDFQKGDIAEGYSVSREKKESFPLTVTSAQKNPTAFYLCASSIFGNTEAFFGQGTRLTVV.

This chain links TRBV6-5 with TRBJ1-3; D is unclear. Trimming removed 2 bases at V and 2 bases at J, with 7 bases between. The CDR3 runs to 14 residues. CDR1 is MNHEY and CDR2 is SVGAGI in the germline V gene. The CDR3 bases are TGTGCCAGCAGTTACCGAGAAGCTGGAAACACCATATATTTT. This codes for CASSYREAGNTIYF.

The chain recombines TRBV7-9 with TRBJ2-3; D unclear. This CDR3 has 15 residues. Looked up from germline, CDR1 is SEHNR and CDR2 is FQNEAQ (reference sequence). Trimming took off 2 bases at V and 4 bases at J, with 13 bases between the two ends. In DNA form, the CDR3 reads TGTGCCAGCAGCTTACCTCAGAAGGCTGCAGATACGCAGTATTTT. It codes for CASSLPQKAADTQYF.

The gene calls are TRBV4-1 and TRBJ1-4; possible D gene TRBD1, 5 bases. The V gene lost 1 base and the J gene lost 8 bases, with 17 bases spanning the gap. The germline V gene encodes CDR1 MGHRA and CDR2 YSYEKL. The CDR3 is 16 amino acids. The CDR3 is CASSQGVGGVREKLFF. For the CDR3, the DNA is TGCGCCAGCAGCCAAGGAGTCGGGGGGGTTAGAGAAAAACTGTTTTTT.

This sequence joins TRBV9 and TRBJ1-5; D is undetermined. From germline, CDR1 is SGDLS and CDR2 YYNGEE. This CDR3 is 16 amino acids long. Trimming took off 0 bases at V and 5 bases at J, with 15 bases between the two ends. CDR3 nucleotide sequence: TGTGCCAGCAGCGTAGCTCCCTCTCTCTTATATCAGCCCCAGCATTTT. Translating it yields CASSVAPSLLYQPQHF.

The gene calls are TRBV10-3 and TRBJ1-1, with D hard to call. This CDR3 region has 15 residues. V was cut by 3 bases and J by 4 bases, with 15 bases left in between. Germline V gene sequence: CDR1 ENHRY, CDR2 SYGVKD. CDR3 in amino acids: CAISDLGAPGTEAFF. As DNA, the CDR3 is TGTGCCATCAGTGATTTGGGAGCTCCGGGCACTGAAGCTTTCTTT.

This clone was detected only a few times. No DNA is shown, since the ends of the CDR3 on it are uncertain; the CDR3 is the one TCRdb lists. V is TRBV19 and J is TRBJ1-2. Germline values: CDR1 LNHDA, CDR2 SQIVND (reference sequence). The CDR3 adds up to 13 amino acids, both ends counted. Here the CDR3 reads CASSFGPGYGYTF.

This clone was observed once. The rearrangement links TRBV9 to TRBJ1-1, with TRBD1 matching 7 bases. The CDR3 has 16 amino acids. After removal of 2 bases from V and 4 bases from J, the junction contained 11 bases not matched to a gene. In germline, CDR1 is SGDLS, CDR2 YYNGEE. CDR3 amino acids: CASSVPLTGDSTEAFF. Here the CDR3 DNA reads TGTGCCAGCAGCGTTCCCCTCACAGGGGATAGCACTGAAGCTTTCTTT.

CDR3 loop: CASSPDPGLAAYEQYF. CDR3 nucleotide sequence: TGTGCCAGCAGTCCCGACCCGGGACTAGCGGCCTACGAGCAGTACTTC. The chain carries TRBV27 and TRBJ2-7; 11 bases line up with TRBD2. Germline trimming cut 5 bases from V and 2 bases from J; bases unmatched to any gene: 8. The CDR3 consists of 16 residues. Per the germline V gene, CDR1 is MNHEY and CDR2 is SMNVEV (reference sequence).

The chain joins TRBV4-3 to TRBJ1-6; D is undetermined. Between the trimmed V and J ends, which lost 1 base and 0 bases, there was a span of 19 bases. The CDR3 covers 20 residues. CDR1 LGHNA and CDR2 YSLEER come from the germline V gene. CDR3 amino acids: CASSQGPSWTESSYNSPLHF. The CDR3, as DNA: TGCGCCAGCAGCCAAGGTCCTTCTTGGACGGAGAGCTCCTATAATTCACCCCTCCACTTT.

The chain employs TRBV29-1 and TRBJ2-1; D is perhaps TRBD1 (5 bases). Per germline, CDR1 SQVTM and CDR2 ANQGSEA. The CDR3 length is 13 residues. The germline V and J ends were trimmed by 8 bases and 0 bases, with 11 bases remaining between them. This chain's CDR3 is CSSTGFSYNEQFF. DNA for the CDR3: TGCAGCTCTACAGGTTTCTCCTACAATGAGCAGTTCTTC.

The V call is TRBV4-1, the J call TRBJ2-7, with D tentatively TRBD1 (5 bases). Germline assignment: CDR1 MGHRA and CDR2 YSYEKL. The CDR3 has 12 amino acids. The CDR3 region is CAAQSGTYEQYF. CDR3 coding DNA: TGCGCAGCACAGTCAGGGACCTACGAGCAGTACTTC.

V usage is TRBV6-5 and J usage is TRBJ2-7, with D tentatively TRBD1 or TRBD2 (5 bases each). Germline V gives CDR1 MNHEY, CDR2 SVGAGI. This CDR3 has 14 amino acids. V lost 4 bases to trimming and J lost 2 bases, with 12 bases between them. This CDR3 is CASSLPGRTYEQYF. DNA for the CDR3: TGTGCCAGCAGTTTACCGGGGCGGACCTACGAGCAGTACTTC.

This clone was detected only a few times. The chain links TRBV27 to TRBJ1-1; D uncertain. Germline V gene data show CDR1 as MNHEY and CDR2 as SMNVEV (reference sequence). Trimming stripped 2 bases from V and 0 bases from J, with 4 bases between. The CDR3 has 13 amino acids. CDR3 amino acids: CASSLVVNTEAFF. CDR3 bases: TGTGCCAGCAGTTTAGTAGTGAACACTGAAGCTTTCTTT.